This T cell receptor (beta chain) was identified during a study of regulatory T cells in long-lasting Graves disease (dated by TCRdb to about 2021). Context from the whole study: Newly diagnosed Graves' disease patients had taken antithyroid drugs for less than 3 months. This study used TCR sequencing and RNA sequencing of peripheral blood to compare persistent Graves' disease patients against newly diagnosed Graves' disease patients. The study was registered as a clinical trial and conducted in China. A total of some 33 samples were covered by TCR sequencing, comprising around 13 persistent and roughly 20 newly diagnosed Graves' disease patients.

Results the study describes overall, beyond this receptor: Preferential use of TRBV28, TRBJ1-2 and TRBJ2-5 was observed in persistent disease, whereas TRBV20-1 and TRBJ2-1 were favored in newly diagnosed disease. Compared with newly diagnosed patients, persistent Graves' disease patients had lower TCR Shannon entropy and fewer highly expanded clones, which suggests clonal expansion. Sequencing and analysis were restricted to the TCR beta chain. Only peripheral blood was studied, because thyroid tissue, the primary lesion, was inaccessible. As a limitation, the authors acknowledged that the small sample size may reduce accuracy. Persistent patients shared more public clonotypes among themselves (around 3,000) than newly diagnosed patients did (about 970).

Preparation of the library involved multiplex PCR. The listed sequencing device is Illumina HiSeq 4000. TCR beta libraries were built with iRepertoire HTBI primers and Arm-PCR amplification of CDR3 regions. Gel purification was performed on PCR products prior to sequencing. As for the original processing: Gene usage analysis of CDR3 amino acid clonotypes used the 60 to 80 TRBV and around 14 TRBJ segments found across samples. COPE and FqMerger were used to merge filtered high-quality paired reads into contigs. Contigs were aligned with BLAST to IMGT TRBV, TRBD and TRBJ reference genes, and CDR3 was defined per IMGT. Clonotypes above 0.1% frequency were classified as highly expanded clones. Shannon entropy was used to measure repertoire diversity, and the Gini coefficient was used to measure V-J evenness. Clonotypes shared by more than one individual were considered public. Using fastp at Q25 and MiXCR, TCRdb reprocessed the public reads and kept productive beta chains. Each CDR3 protein appears once, grouped with its most common genes and DNA. These V and J calls derive from TCRdb rather than the authors' analysis. The sample table contains about 220,000 distinct CDR3 sequences; only one count was recorded for about 19% of them. Of the sample, about 10% is held by the ten largest clones.

On this clonotype itself: Its target antigen remains unknown. No base quality values were provided; no much bigger clone lies one nucleotide off.

The time point label, read with the paper, signifies: newly diagnosed GD, antithyroid drugs for less than 3 months. RNA was extracted from PBMCs in TRIzol for both TCR sequencing and RNA sequencing. The diagnosis of Graves' disease followed American Thyroid Association guidelines. Recruitment of patients was carried out at an endocrinology department in Xi'an, China. From each patient, approximately 9.9 milliliters of peripheral blood was collected into an EDTA anticoagulant tube. Ficoll Paque Plus density gradient separation was used to isolate PBMCs, and no further T cell sorting was done. An Agilent 2100 Bioanalyzer and agarose gel were used to check RNA quality, while a NanoDrop 2000 measured RNA concentration. The CDR3 runs 17 amino acids, cysteine and phenylalanine included. CDR3 DNA is the only sequence kept; it has 51 bases, read in frame from the first base. The V and J ends are trimmed by 5 bases and 0 bases, leaving 17 bases between them. CDR1 is given as MNHEY and CDR2 as SMNVEV, both from the germline V gene (reference sequence).

This same sample was also part of a study on T cells in Graves' hyperthyroidism and ophthalmopathy. The second study also describes: A patient counted as having stable Graves' hyperthyroidism if no progression to ophthalmopathy occurred over 18 months of follow-up. Hyperthyroidism patients were newly diagnosed, had a disease duration of under 2 months, and were aged 18 to 65 years. Patients with uncontrolled infections, other autoimmune diseases, pregnancy or lactation were excluded. Clinical symptoms, serum thyroxine and TRAb, thyroid ultrasound, and orbital computed tomography formed the basis for the diagnoses. The TCR CDR3 was subjected to a first round of RT-PCR using the HTBI primer set and the Qiagen OneStep RT-PCR kit. Most expanded thyroid clonotypes (frequency above 0.001) were also found in blood, which suggests that blood repertoires may mirror thyroid immune responses. In cross-validation, a model built on a 13 V-J signature told ophthalmopathy apart from stable hyperthyroidism with about 90% sensitivity and 81% to 82% specificity, and in testing the same model reached 80%/75%. In validation, the model predicted progression to ophthalmopathy a median of approximately 6.3 months before onset, with over 55% sensitivity and more than 72% specificity. TCR V-J signatures able to tell the groups apart were searched for in a discovery cohort of around 95 patients, of whom 43 had Graves' ophthalmopathy and 55 to 65 had stable Graves' hyperthyroidism. Whether ophthalmopathy could be predicted prospectively was tested in an independent validation cohort made up of fewer than 20 hyperthyroidism patients plus 17 patients who later progressed to ophthalmopathy. For training and testing, the roughly 93 patients in the discovery cohort were randomly divided in a 7:3 ratio. In addition, the study compared T-cell repertoires in thyroid tissue and in blood from about six Graves' hyperthyroidism patients. Once sampling was done, hyperthyroidism patients were given methimazole at a starting dose of 30 mg daily, whereas ophthalmopathy patients were given high-dose intravenous methylprednisolone. Libraries were constructed in a second round of multiplex PCR, after which size selection and purification were performed. Paired-end sequencing of the libraries was performed with 100 bp reads on an Illumina HiSeq2000. Raw data were processed with SOAPnuke, discarding reads with adapters, uncalled bases, mean Phred below 15, or no exact constant-primer or identifier match. High-quality paired reads were merged with COPE v1.2.5, and unique nucleotide sequences were defined as clonotypes. MiTCR v1.1 was used to align the clonotypes against IMGT TRBV, TRBD and TRBJ reference segments. Analysis was restricted to V-J combinations with a frequency above 0.0001, which covered approximately 99% of repertoires. A TCS score was defined as the ratio of F50 (clonal expansion) to E x V (chaos), with BLOSUM62-based TCRdist applied between CDR3 peptides within each V-J. Welch's t-statistics and random forest reduced 514 V-J features to about 13, which were used in a naive Bayes classifier (R e1071). Sample size was not statistically predetermined, and investigators were not blinded to group allocation. According to the paper, TCR Vbeta CDR3 sequencing was carried out on roughly 130 peripheral blood samples, which came from around 43 ophthalmopathy, under 85 hyperthyroidism and approximately 17 progressor patients.

Recombination joined TRBV27 with TRBJ1-3; a confident D gene designation cannot be given. The TCR comes from a young woman with Graves disease. Donor details come from another sample of the same person, matched by shared clones. Specimen: peripheral blood mononuclear cells (PBMCs), collected at new diagnosis, from a patient treated with antithyroid drugs. The DNA sequence is TGTGCCAGCAGTGAGTCTGGGCACGCGGACTCTGGAAACACCATATATTTT. This gives the protein CASSESGHADSGNTIYF.